A selection of T cell receptor beta chains follows, all from one sample in a study of regulatory T cells in long-lasting Graves disease. TCRdb reprocessed the multiplex PCR reads with MiXCR, giving one entry per CDR3 protein. The sample carries about 560,000 distinct CDR3 sequences, about 16% recorded once. These same records also appear under a second study, on T cells in Graves' hyperthyroidism and ophthalmopathy.

The sample was peripheral blood mononuclear cells (PBMCs), taken at new diagnosis, from a patient treated with antithyroid drugs. Receptors originate from a man younger than 35 with Graves disease. Each CDR3 is given with its conserved first and last residue. A D gene is named only where the DNA matches it firmly. For some rows the clone size is stated as once, few or many, or as a class when expanded; others skip it.

j_call clone_size v_call d_call cdr3_aa cdr3_nt
TRBJ2-3 few TRBV6-1 NA CASREIRNTRAPDTQYF TGTGCCAGCCGGGAGATAAGGAACACCAGGGCCCCAGATACGCAGTATTTT
TRBJ2-7 many TRBV9 TRBD1 CASSVAPGGLYEQYF TGTGCCAGCAGCGTAGCCCCAGGGGGTCTCTACGAGCAGTACTTC
TRBJ2-7 many TRBV5-1 TRBD1 CASSKHTIQGAYEQYF TGTGCCAGCAGCAAACACACCATACAGGGGGCCTACGAGCAGTACTTC
TRBJ1-1 NA TRBV4-2 TRBD1 CVSSRGQGMGNTEAFF TGTGTCAGCAGCCGGGGACAGGGGATGGGGAACACTGAAGCTTTCTTT
TRBJ1-1 many TRBV27 NA CASSLFRWNTEAFF TGTGCCAGCAGTTTGTTCAGGTGGAACACTGAAGCTTTCTTT
TRBJ1-1 few TRBV10-3 NA CATLSTGNTEAFF TGTGCCACCCTTTCGACAGGGAACACTGAAGCTTTCTTT
TRBJ2-3 many TRBV30 TRBD1 CAWTRDRSTDTQYF TGTGCCTGGACGCGGGACAGGTCGACAGATACGCAGTATTTT
TRBJ1-4 NA TRBV5-1 NA CASSLDRGRGEKLFF TGCGCCAGCAGCTTGGATCGCGGTCGGGGCGAAAAACTGTTTTTT
TRBJ2-1 NA TRBV6-5 NA CASSYAQPTNEQFF TGTGCCAGCAGTTATGCGCAGCCCACGAATGAGCAGTTCTTC
TRBJ1-5 NA TRBV30 TRBD1 CAWSNLMDRVAQHF TGTGCCTGGAGTAATCTAATGGACAGGGTGGCCCAGCATTTT
TRBJ2-1 NA TRBV6-5 NA CASSYPSRFDEQFF TGTGCCAGCAGTTATCCGAGTAGATTCGATGAGCAGTTCTTC
TRBJ2-5 NA TRBV7-2 NA CASSYPGGGGETQYF TGTGCCAGCAGCTATCCTGGGGGTGGGGGGGAGACCCAGTACTTC
TRBJ1-2 NA TRBV12-3/TRBV12-4 NA CASSPGGLNYGYTF TGTGCCAGCAGTCCCGGGGGGCTCAATTATGGCTACACCTTC
TRBJ1-2 NA TRBV6-4 NA CARRLNYGYTF TGTGCCAGACGCCTAAACTATGGCTACACCTTC
TRBJ2-1 NA TRBV5-1 NA CASTRETSYNEQFF TGCGCCAGCACCCGGGAGACCTCCTACAATGAGCAGTTCTTC
TRBJ2-7 many TRBV20-1 NA CSARLSGRGYEQYF TGCAGTGCTAGACTCTCCGGGAGAGGCTACGAGCAGTACTTC
TRBJ2-3 NA TRBV19 NA CASSTSGPLVTDTQYF TGTGCCAGCTCTACTTCGGGCCCGTTGGTGACAGATACGCAGTATTTT
TRBJ1-5 NA TRBV27 NA CASSFGLDSNQPQHF TGTGCCAGCAGTTTCGGATTGGATAGCAATCAGCCCCAGCATTTT
TRBJ2-1 many TRBV12-3/TRBV12-4 TRBD2 CASRSPSGRPNEQFF TGTGCCAGCAGATCGCCTAGCGGGAGGCCCAATGAGCAGTTCTTC
TRBJ2-7 few TRBV7-3 TRBD2 CASSLPDTGTSGRDYEQYF TGTGCCAGCAGCTTACCCGATACCGGGACTAGCGGGAGAGACTACGAGCAGTACTTC
TRBJ2-1 many TRBV27 NA CASSTESSYNEQFF TGTGCCAGCAGCACGGAGAGCTCCTACAATGAGCAGTTCTTC
TRBJ2-1 few TRBV2 TRBD2 CASRWTSSDEQFF TGTGCCAGCAGATGGACTAGTTCGGATGAGCAGTTCTTC
TRBJ2-1 few TRBV5-1 TRBD2 CASSLAGFTYNEQFF TGCGCCAGCAGCTTAGCGGGGTTTACCTACAATGAGCAGTTCTTC